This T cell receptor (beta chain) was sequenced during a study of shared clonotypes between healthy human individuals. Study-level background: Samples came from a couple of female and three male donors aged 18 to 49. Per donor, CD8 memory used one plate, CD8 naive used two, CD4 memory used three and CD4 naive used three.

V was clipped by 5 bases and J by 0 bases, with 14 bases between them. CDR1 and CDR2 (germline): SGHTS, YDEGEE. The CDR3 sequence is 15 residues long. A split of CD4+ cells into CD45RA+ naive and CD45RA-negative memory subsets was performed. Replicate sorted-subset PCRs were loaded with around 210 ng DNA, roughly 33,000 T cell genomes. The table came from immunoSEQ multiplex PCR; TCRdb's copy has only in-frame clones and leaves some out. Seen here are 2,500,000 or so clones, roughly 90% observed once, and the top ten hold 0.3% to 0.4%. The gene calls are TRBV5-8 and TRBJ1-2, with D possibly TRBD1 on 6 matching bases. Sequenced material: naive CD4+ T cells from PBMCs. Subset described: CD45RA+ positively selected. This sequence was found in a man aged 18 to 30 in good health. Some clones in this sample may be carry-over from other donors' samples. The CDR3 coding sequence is TGTGCCAGCAGATTCTCGGGGACACCTAACTATGGCTACACCTTC. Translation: CASRFSGTPNYGYTF.